This TCR beta chain was recovered during a study of beta chain features in type 1 diabetes. The wider study: Age, gender, cell numbers and subset yield matched between patients and controls. Sorted cells numbering over 95,000,000 were examined across all samples. Study-wide results and limits: Type 1 diabetes patients had TCRB CDR3s that were shorter (moderately but significantly so) in all four CD4+ subsets. There were fewer insertions and more deletions at the VDJ junctions of type 1 diabetes patients. Using cDNA template may skew counts toward highly expressing activated cells.

Only a few counts were recorded for this clone. Its antigen remains unidentified. The entirety of the isolated RNA underwent reverse transcription, so expressed TCRB transcripts were sequenced. The protocol was immunoSEQ multiplex PCR, while the TCRdb copy is restricted to in-frame clones and leaves out a portion. Here the sample spans about 660,000 clones, roughly 13% being singletons. Per the germline V gene, CDR1 is SGHTA and CDR2 is FQGNSA. Trimming removed 4 bases at V and 2 bases at J, with 10 bases between. The CDR3 totals 14 residues. The V call is TRBV7-2, the J call TRBJ2-3; D ambiguous. The clonotype comes from a man aged 18 to 29 with type 1 diabetes. The sample consisted of naive CD4+ T cells from blood. The CDR3 spells CASSSNGFTDTQYF. The DNA for the CDR3 is TGTGCCAGCAGCTCGAACGGCTTCACAGATACGCAGTATTTT.